The next 11 T cell receptor beta chains were all read from a single sample in a study of blood T cell repertoires in COVID-19 (dated by TCRdb to the early 2020s). The library was prepared using the immunoSEQ multiplex PCR assay. TCRdb limited this immuneACCESS table to in-frame rearrangements with V and J called. A share of clones is missing; checked studies link under half to unresolved V genes, and the rest is unexplained. Counted in this sample were a few hundred thousand clones; approximately 88% of them appeared once. In total, the top ten clones hold under 4% of the sample. Sequences were obtained from peripheral blood. All receptors derive from a woman in her twenties or thirties with COVID-19, enrolled during active disease.

The rearrangement links TRBV19 to TRBJ2-7; TRBD1 might be the D (6 bases). CDR3 length: 13 residues. V was shortened by 6 bases and J by 4 bases, with 13 bases between the two germline ends. CDR1 is LNHDA and CDR2 is SQIVND in the germline V gene (reference sequence). The CDR3 DNA follows: TGTGCCAGTAGCCACCAACAGGGTTACGAGCAGTACTTC. It specifies CASSHQQGYEQYF. Filled out from reference TRBV19 and TRBJ2-7, the complete variable domain reads DGGITQSPKYLFRKEGQNVTLSCEQNLNHDAMYWYRQDPGQGLRLIYYSQIVNDFQKGDIAEGYSVSREKKESFPLTVTSAQKNPTAFYLCASSHQQGYEQYFGPGTRLTVT.

This chain links TRBV27 with TRBJ1-6, with D tentatively TRBD1 (6 bases). The CDR3 spans 15 residues. The germline gives CDR1 MNHEY, CDR2 SMNVEV (reference sequence). V lost 1 base, J lost 9 bases, and 13 bases lay in between. CDR3 residues: CASSLLAGDPSPLHF. CDR3 sequence (DNA): TGTGCCAGCAGTTTATTGGCAGGGGACCCTTCACCCCTCCACTTT.

The chain joins TRBV6-4 to TRBJ1-6; D remains unclear. The CDR3 extends over 13 amino acids. Trimming took 2 bases from V and 10 from J, leaving 9 bases between them. Germline V gene sequence: CDR1 MRHNA, CDR2 SNTAGT. CDR3 DNA sequence: TGTGCCAGCAGTGACCAGAGGGCCTCACCCCTCCACTTT. Translation gives CASSDQRASPLHF.

This clone was seen a single time. CDR3 in amino acids: CASSQTPGLAGEGADTQYF. The CDR3 DNA sequence: TGCGCCAGCAGCCAAACACCGGGACTAGCGGGAGAGGGGGCAGATACGCAGTATTTT. V usage is TRBV4-3 and J usage is TRBJ2-3, with TRBD2 matching 14 bases. The CDR3 extends over 19 amino acids. V lost 2 bases to trimming and J lost 4 bases; unmatched junction nucleotides: 11. The germline gives CDR1 LGHNA, CDR2 YSLEER.

The J gene is TRBJ1-1, the V gene TRBV10-1; D gene ambiguous. The CDR3 is 16 amino acids. V lost 6 bases and J 4 bases, leaving 21 bases between the germline ends. Germline V gene data show CDR1 as WNHNN and CDR2 as SYGVQD (reference sequence). This CDR3 is CASSRISGRATTEAFF. DNA of the CDR3: TGCGCCAGCAGCCGTATTTCGGGGAGGGCGACCACTGAAGCTTTCTTT.

The rearrangement links TRBV9 to TRBJ2-2, with TRBD2 identical over 10 bases. CDR3 length: 19 residues. Germline CDR1 reads SGDLS; CDR2 reads YYNGEE. V dropped 3 bases and J dropped 4; count of bases not matched to a gene: 15. In nucleotides, the CDR3 is TGTGCCAGCAGCGCGAGGAGGTCGACTAGCGGGTCTCGCACCGGGGAGCTGTTTTTT. Encoded protein: CASSARRSTSGSRTGELFF.

The chain couples TRBV4-3 to TRBJ1-6; D not certain. Germline loops: CDR1 LGHNA, CDR2 YSLEER. The CDR3 covers 18 residues. V gave up 0 bases and J gave up 4 bases, with 16 bases separating them. The CDR3 region has the DNA TGCGCCAGCAGCCAAGACCTTAGCCGGGTGGGTTATAATTCACCCCTCCACTTT. Translated, it gives CASSQDLSRVGYNSPLHF.

In its sample, this clone was seen once. This chain joins TRBV7-2 and TRBJ2-5, with D possibly being TRBD2 (6 bases). Deletions cut 4 bases from V and 1 base from J, with 19 bases between. The germline V gene encodes CDR1 SGHTA and CDR2 FQGNSA. The CDR3 totals 17 residues. The CDR3 here is CASSSWEVRNRQETQYF. CDR3 DNA: TGTGCCAGCAGCTCCTGGGAGGTGAGGAACCGCCAAGAGACCCAGTACTTC.

The V and J genes are TRBV6-5 and TRBJ2-1; 7 nucleotides match TRBD1. The CDR3 is 15 residues long. The germline V gene has CDR1 MNHEY and CDR2 SVGAGI. J lost 5 bases, V lost 5 bases, and 9 bases had no gene match. CDR3 DNA: TGTGCCAGCAGTAACGCCCGGGACAGCAACAATGAGCAGTTCTTC. Translated: CASSNARDSNNEQFF.

The chain couples TRBV7-9 to TRBJ2-2; 8 bases map to TRBD1. The CDR3 is 14 amino acids. The junction had 4 bases not matched to a gene; V was cut back by 5 bases and J by 5 bases. In germline, CDR1 is SEHNR, CDR2 FQNEAQ (reference sequence). CDR3 sequence: CASSQGAGTGELFF. In nucleotides, the CDR3 is TGTGCCAGCAGCCAGGGGGCGGGGACCGGGGAGCTGTTTTTT.

Many counts were recorded for this clone. This chain links TRBV6-1 with TRBJ2-7, with 9 bases matching TRBD1. J was trimmed by 3 bases and V by 1 base; bases with no gene match: 10. CDR1 and CDR2 (germline): MNHNS, SASEGT. The CDR3 is 17 amino acids. CDR3 loop: CASSEGLGGQGVYEQYV. The CDR3 nucleotides read TGTGCCAGCAGTGAAGGGTTGGGGGGACAGGGCGTCTACGAGCAGTACGTC.